The 32 T cell receptor beta chains below were found in one sample sequenced in a study of blood T cell repertoires in COVID-19. TCRdb's table, derived via immunoSEQ multiplex PCR, lists solely in-frame clones and lacks some. The sample yields around 170,000 clones, 88% seen once. Sequenced input: peripheral blood. The receptor set was obtained from a man in his 60s with acute or convalescent COVID-19.

The genes are TRBV7-2 and TRBJ1-2; 9 positions agree with TRBD1. The V gene's germline CDR1 is SGHTA and CDR2 FQGNSA. There are 15 residues in the CDR3. Trimming removed 4 bases from V and 4 bases from J; junction bases left unmatched: 7. The CDR3 coding sequence is TGTGCCAGCAGCTCCGGAGGGACAGGGAGCTATGGCTACACCTTC. This translates into CASSSGGTGSYGYTF. The variable domain in full, completed from reference TRBV7-2 and TRBJ1-2, reads GAGVSQSPSNKVTEKGKDVELRCDPISGHTALYWYRQSLGQGLEFLIYFQGNSAPDKSGLPSDRFSAERTGGSVSTLTIQRTQQEDSAVYLCASSSGGTGSYGYTFGSGTRLTVV.

The V call is TRBV12-5, the J call TRBJ2-7; 12 nucleotides line up with TRBD1. This CDR3 comprises 17 residues. J gave up 6 bases and V 10 bases, and 19 bases lay outside the gene matches. Germline CDR1 reads LGHNT; CDR2 reads FRNRAP. The CDR3 nucleotides are TGTGCTACTAAGAGGGCTATGACCGGGACAGGGGGCCTCGAGCAGTACGTC. Residues: CATKRAMTGTGGLEQYV.

The chain has TRBV6-4 and TRBJ2-1; TRBD1 aligns across 8 bases. Trimming at V came to 7 bases and at J to 4 bases, leaving 6 bases not matched to a gene. The CDR3 runs to 14 residues. CDR1 MRHNA and CDR2 SNTAGT come from the germline V gene. In DNA form, the CDR3 reads TGTGCCAGCAATCCCGGACAGGGTTACAATGAGCAGTTCTTC. This encodes CASNPGQGYNEQFF.

This chain links TRBV7-2 with TRBJ2-1; TRBD1 matches at 7 bases. The V and J ends lost 5 bases and 4 bases, in that order; junction bases with no gene match: 5. CDR3 size: 14 residues. From germline, CDR1 is SGHTA and CDR2 FQGNSA. DNA for the CDR3: TGTGCCAGCAGCACCGGGACAGCTTACAATGAGCAGTTCTTC. This encodes CASSTGTAYNEQFF.

The chain employs TRBV6-5 and TRBJ1-1; D gene ambiguous. V lost 7 bases to trimming and J lost 0 bases, with 15 bases between them. The CDR3 totals 15 residues. The germline V gene has CDR1 MNHEY and CDR2 SVGAGI. The CDR3: CASTPLAGVNTEAFF. CDR3 coding DNA: TGTGCCAGCACCCCTCTGGCCGGGGTGAACACTGAAGCTTTCTTT.

The chain joins TRBV24-1 to TRBJ1-2; 8 nucleotides agree with TRBD1. Germline V gene sequence: CDR1 KGHDR, CDR2 SFDVKD. The J segment lost 4 bases and the V segment lost 4 bases, leaving 4 bases of the junction unmatched. This CDR3 comprises 14 residues. The CDR3 reads CATSEPGTGYGYTF. For the CDR3, the DNA is TGTGCCACCAGTGAGCCCGGGACAGGCTATGGCTACACCTTC.

The chain joins TRBV24-1 to TRBJ2-3; 8 positions match TRBD2. The CDR3 extends over 14 amino acids. V dropped 4 bases and J dropped 5; count of bases not matched to a gene: 4. Germline assignment: CDR1 KGHDR and CDR2 SFDVKD. The CDR3 sequence: CATSDSGSGDTQYF. The CDR3 nucleotides read TGTGCCACCAGTGACAGCGGGAGCGGAGATACGCAGTATTTT.

The chain is built from TRBV7-2 and TRBJ2-7; D not resolved. CDR3 length equals 12 residues. The V end was cut by 5 bases, the J end by 8 bases, with 13 bases between. CDR1 and CDR2 (germline): SGHTA, FQGNSA. DNA of the CDR3: TGTGCCAGCAGCCCCCGTCCGACACAGCAGTACTTC. Translation: CASSPRPTQQYF.

The rearrangement uses TRBV4-1 and TRBJ1-2; D is unclear. Germline V gene sequence: CDR1 MGHRA, CDR2 YSYEKL. Trimming stripped 0 bases from V and 4 bases from J, with 12 bases between. CDR3 length equals 15 residues. The CDR3 sequence is CASSQEEGGFYGYTF. CDR3 in DNA: TGCGCCAGCAGCCAAGAAGAAGGAGGATTCTATGGCTACACCTTC.

About this clone itself: A read error may explain this, as a much larger clone is one base away. The rearrangement links TRBV5-5 to TRBJ1-1, with 7 positions matching TRBD1. CDR3 length: 14 amino acids. V was pared by 4 bases and J by 1 base, with 4 bases of the junction left unmatched. Per the germline V gene, CDR1 is SGHKS and CDR2 is YYEKEE (reference sequence). CDR3 loop: CASSPGTANTEAFF. The CDR3, as DNA: TGTGCCAGCAGCCCCGGGACAGCGAACACTGAAGCTTTCTTT. Supplemented by reference TRBV5-5 and TRBJ1-1, the full variable domain reads DAGVTQSPTHLIKTRGQQVTLRCSPISGHKSVSWYQQVLGQGPQFIFQYYEKEERGRGNFPDRFSARQFPNYSSELNVNALLLGDSALYLCASSPGTANTEAFFGQGTRLTVV.

The DNA of the CDR3 is TGCGCCAGCAGCTTGGCGGGGATTCCAGGCACAGATACGCAGTATTTT. Its translation: CASSLAGIPGTDTQYF. The genes are TRBV5-1 and TRBJ2-3; possibly TRBD2 for D (5 bases). The CDR3 has 16 amino acids. Germline lookup yields CDR1 SGHRS and CDR2 YFSETQ. Between the trimmed V and J ends, which lost 0 bases and 1 base, there was a span of 12 bases.

Of note for this clone: The sample contains more than one DNA sequence encoding this CDR3. The rearrangement joins TRBV24-1 to TRBJ2-2, with 8 nucleotides matching TRBD1. This CDR3 spans 16 amino acids. The ends lost 3 bases at V and 1 base at J; junction bases unmatched: 3. CDR1 and CDR2 from the germline V gene are KGHDR and SFDVKD. The CDR3 spells CATSDPGTGNTGELFF. The CDR3 DNA follows: TGTGCCACCAGTGATCCCGGGACAGGGAACACCGGGGAGCTGTTTTTT.

The chain recombines TRBV5-1 with TRBJ1-1; 7 bases match TRBD1. Germline CDR1 and CDR2: SGHRS and YFSETQ. This CDR3 spans 14 amino acids. Trimming removed 1 base from V and 5 bases from J; junction bases left unmatched: 5. CDR3 DNA sequence: TGCGCCAGCAGCTTGATGGCAGGGGGTACTGAAGCTTTCTTT. It specifies CASSLMAGGTEAFF.

The chain couples TRBV2 to TRBJ2-5; D is perhaps TRBD2 (7 bases). Per the germline V gene, CDR1 is SNHLY and CDR2 is FYNNEI. The CDR3 length is 15 residues. The V and J ends lost 7 bases and 5 bases respectively, with 20 bases between them. As DNA, the CDR3 is TGTGCCAGCACCCCCTGGAGGGGGGGAGGGGAGACCCAGTACTTC. Translation: CASTPWRGGGETQYF.

The chain is built from TRBV2 and TRBJ1-5; 7 bases are shared with TRBD1. In germline, CDR1 is SNHLY, CDR2 FYNNEI. V shed 6 bases, J shed 1 base, and the junction held 3 bases outside the gene matches. The CDR3 is 14 residues long. For the CDR3, the DNA is TGTGCCAGCAGACGGGACAGAAGCAATCAGCCCCAGCATTTT. Translating it yields CASRRDRSNQPQHF.

V usage is TRBV24-1 and J usage is TRBJ1-4, with D unresolved. The CDR3 runs to 15 residues. V dropped 2 bases and J dropped 4 bases, with 10 bases sitting between them. Germline CDR1 and CDR2: KGHDR and SFDVKD. This CDR3 is CATSDSGSGNEKLFF. DNA for the CDR3: TGTGCCACCAGTGATTCGGGGTCGGGTAATGAAAAACTGTTTTTT.

The chain couples TRBV5-4 to TRBJ2-2, with D uncertain. Germline V gene lookup returns CDR1 SGHNT and CDR2 YYREEE (reference sequence). Trimming left V 0 bases short and J 9 bases short, with 6 bases between. This CDR3 has 12 residues. DNA for the CDR3: TGTGCCAGCAGCTTGGACAGTCGGGAGCTGTTTTTT. Protein product: CASSLDSRELFF. Full variable domain (missing parts from reference TRBV5-4 and TRBJ2-2): ETGVTQSPTHLIKTRGQQVTLRCSSQSGHNTVSWYQQALGQGPQFIFQYYREEENGRGNFPPRFSGLQFPNYSSELNVNALELDDSALYLCASSLDSRELFFGEGSRLTVL.

V is TRBV23-1 and J is TRBJ2-1; 7 bases are a match to TRBD1. TRBV23-1 is identified as an open reading frame with a role that is uncertain. The CDR3 totals 13 residues. Trimming cost V 8 bases and J 5 bases; bases outside gene matches: 6. The CDR3 DNA reads as TGCGCCAGCGAACCGGGACAGAACAATGAGCAGTTCTTC. Translating it yields CASEPGQNNEQFF.

The J gene is TRBJ1-5, the V gene TRBV12-5; D possibly corresponds to TRBD1 (6 bases). The CDR3 has 14 residues. Trimming removed 6 bases from V and 4 bases from J, with 13 bases in between. Germline assignment: CDR1 LGHNT and CDR2 FRNRAP. The CDR3 here is CASGLGQGNQPQHF. The CDR3 bases are TGTGCTAGTGGCCTGGGGCAGGGGAATCAGCCCCAGCATTTT.

The V and J genes are TRBV14 and TRBJ1-1; 10 bases are a match to TRBD1. The CDR3 is made up of 14 amino acids. With 1 base clipped from V and 11 bases from J, the junction kept 7 bases outside the gene matches. Germline CDR1 reads SGHDN; CDR2 reads FVKESK. CDR3 nucleotides: TGTGCCAGCAGCCAAGTAATGGGACAGGGGCTCGCTTTCTTT. Amino acids: CASSQVMGQGLAFF.

This clone has more than one count but fewer than ten. The rearrangement uses TRBV30 and TRBJ2-5; 8 bases are a match to TRBD2. Trimming removed 6 bases from V and 6 bases from J; junction bases left unmatched: 12. Per the germline V gene, CDR1 is GTSNPN and CDR2 is SVGIG (reference sequence). This CDR3 region has 14 residues. The CDR3 DNA reads as TGTGCCTGCTCCATACGGGGGGGCCGAAAGACCCAGTACTTC. Protein product: CACSIRGGRKTQYF. Based on the CDR3 plus reference TRBV30 and TRBJ2-5, the full variable domain is SQTIHQWPATLVQPVGSPLSLECTVEGTSNPNLYWYRQAAGRGLQLLFYSVGIGQISSEVPQNLSASRPQDRQFILSSKKLLLSDSGFYLCACSIRGGRKTQYFGPGTRLLVL.

The chain couples TRBV5-5 to TRBJ1-1; D unclear. There are 14 residues in the CDR3. Germline CDR1 reads SGHKS; CDR2 reads YYEKEE (reference sequence). V dropped 2 bases and J dropped 4 bases, with 12 bases sitting between them. The CDR3 spells CASSLRSGITEAFF. For the CDR3, the DNA is TGTGCCAGCAGCTTAAGGTCCGGGATCACTGAAGCTTTCTTT. Drawing the rest from reference TRBV5-5 and TRBJ1-1, the complete variable domain is DAGVTQSPTHLIKTRGQQVTLRCSPISGHKSVSWYQQVLGQGPQFIFQYYEKEERGRGNFPDRFSARQFPNYSSELNVNALLLGDSALYLCASSLRSGITEAFFGQGTRLTVV.

The chain carries TRBV30 and TRBJ2-3, with D possibly being TRBD1 (5 bases). Germline CDR1 GTSNPN, CDR2 SVGIG (reference sequence). The CDR3 sequence is 14 residues long. V was shortened by 2 bases and J by 6 bases, with 15 bases between the two germline ends. This CDR3 is CAWSKAGMRDTQYF. The CDR3 DNA follows: TGTGCCTGGAGTAAGGCAGGGATGCGGGATACGCAGTATTTT.

This clone was seen only once. The chain employs TRBV5-6 and TRBJ2-6, with D perhaps TRBD1 (5 bases). There are 15 residues in the CDR3. From germline, CDR1 is SGHDT and CDR2 YYEEEE. V was shortened by 5 bases and J by 0 bases, with 9 bases between the two germline ends. CDR3 DNA: TGTGCCAGCAGTGACCAGGGCTCTGGGGCCAACGTCCTGACTTTC. It is translated as CASSDQGSGANVLTF.

CDR3 in DNA: TGTGCCTGGAGCTTGGGGGACAGAGCCTACGAGCAGTACTTC. It is translated as CAWSLGDRAYEQYF. The chain couples TRBV30 to TRBJ2-7, with 7 bases identical to TRBD1. This CDR3 is 14 amino acids long. From germline, CDR1 is GTSNPN and CDR2 SVGIG (reference sequence). J lost 2 bases, V lost 3 bases, and 7 bases had no gene match.

This clone was observed a single time. V usage is TRBV5-5 and J usage is TRBJ2-7; 7 nucleotides match TRBD1. The CDR3 runs to 17 residues. Germline loops: CDR1 SGHKS, CDR2 YYEKEE (reference sequence). Unmatched junction bases numbered 10, after V lost 1 base and J lost 0 bases. The CDR3 here is CASSLRDRSFSSYEQYF. CDR3 in DNA: TGTGCCAGCAGCTTGAGGGACAGAAGTTTTAGCTCCTACGAGCAGTACTTC.

This clone was seen only a few times. This chain joins TRBV2 and TRBJ2-5; 7 bases fit TRBD2. Germline V gene data show CDR1 as SNHLY and CDR2 as FYNNEI. The CDR3 spans 15 residues. The V and J ends lost 8 bases and 2 bases, in that order; junction bases with no gene match: 11. Here the CDR3 reads CASSTPKAGQETQYF. The CDR3 DNA reads as TGTGCCAGCTCAACACCCAAAGCGGGACAAGAGACCCAGTACTTC.

The genes are TRBV6-5 and TRBJ1-3, with D maybe TRBD1 (6 bases). Trimming pared 6 bases from V and 1 base from J, leaving 10 bases between. The CDR3 runs 14 residues. CDR1 is MNHEY and CDR2 is SVGAGI in the germline V gene. For the CDR3, the DNA is TGTGCCAGCAGCGTACAGGGTTCTGGAAACACCATATATTTT. Translating gives CASSVQGSGNTIYF.

This chain uses TRBV3-1 (or the pseudogene TRBV3-2) with TRBJ2-5, with D perhaps TRBD1 (5 bases). CDR1 LGHDT and CDR2 YNNKEL come from the germline V gene (reference sequence). CDR3 length equals 17 residues. V shed 4 bases and J shed 3 bases, with 21 bases lying between them. The CDR3 sequence: CASSLRTTKLFEETQYF. For the CDR3, the DNA is TGTGCCAGCAGCCTACGGACAACCAAATTGTTCGAAGAGACCCAGTACTTC.

Here the CDR3 reads CASSISPWTGGKGNQPQHF. DNA for the CDR3: TGTGCCAGTAGTATTAGCCCCTGGACAGGGGGCAAAGGCAATCAGCCCCAGCATTTT. The J gene is TRBJ1-5, the V gene TRBV19; TRBD1 matches at 11 bases. Germline CDR1 is LNHDA and CDR2 is SQIVND (reference sequence). The trim removed 3 bases at V and 2 bases at J, leaving 12 bases unmatched. CDR3 size: 19 residues.

The rearrangement links TRBV10-3 to TRBJ2-3, with D possibly TRBD2 on 5 matching bases. Germline V CDR1 and CDR2: ENHRY, SYGVKD. The V end lost 6 bases, the J end lost 2 bases, and 12 bases lay between the germline ends. The CDR3 runs to 14 residues. The CDR3: CAIRIEGFTDTQYF. In DNA, the CDR3 is TGTGCCATCAGGATAGAGGGATTCACAGATACGCAGTATTTT.

This clone was found a few times. V is TRBV5-1 and J is TRBJ1-2, with 9 bases matching TRBD1. V dropped 2 bases and J dropped 4; count of bases not matched to a gene: 0. Per germline, CDR1 SGHRS and CDR2 YFSETQ. The CDR3 runs 13 residues. In DNA form, the CDR3 reads TGCGCCAGCAGCTTACAGGGGGCCTATGGCTACACCTTC. Amino acids: CASSLQGAYGYTF.